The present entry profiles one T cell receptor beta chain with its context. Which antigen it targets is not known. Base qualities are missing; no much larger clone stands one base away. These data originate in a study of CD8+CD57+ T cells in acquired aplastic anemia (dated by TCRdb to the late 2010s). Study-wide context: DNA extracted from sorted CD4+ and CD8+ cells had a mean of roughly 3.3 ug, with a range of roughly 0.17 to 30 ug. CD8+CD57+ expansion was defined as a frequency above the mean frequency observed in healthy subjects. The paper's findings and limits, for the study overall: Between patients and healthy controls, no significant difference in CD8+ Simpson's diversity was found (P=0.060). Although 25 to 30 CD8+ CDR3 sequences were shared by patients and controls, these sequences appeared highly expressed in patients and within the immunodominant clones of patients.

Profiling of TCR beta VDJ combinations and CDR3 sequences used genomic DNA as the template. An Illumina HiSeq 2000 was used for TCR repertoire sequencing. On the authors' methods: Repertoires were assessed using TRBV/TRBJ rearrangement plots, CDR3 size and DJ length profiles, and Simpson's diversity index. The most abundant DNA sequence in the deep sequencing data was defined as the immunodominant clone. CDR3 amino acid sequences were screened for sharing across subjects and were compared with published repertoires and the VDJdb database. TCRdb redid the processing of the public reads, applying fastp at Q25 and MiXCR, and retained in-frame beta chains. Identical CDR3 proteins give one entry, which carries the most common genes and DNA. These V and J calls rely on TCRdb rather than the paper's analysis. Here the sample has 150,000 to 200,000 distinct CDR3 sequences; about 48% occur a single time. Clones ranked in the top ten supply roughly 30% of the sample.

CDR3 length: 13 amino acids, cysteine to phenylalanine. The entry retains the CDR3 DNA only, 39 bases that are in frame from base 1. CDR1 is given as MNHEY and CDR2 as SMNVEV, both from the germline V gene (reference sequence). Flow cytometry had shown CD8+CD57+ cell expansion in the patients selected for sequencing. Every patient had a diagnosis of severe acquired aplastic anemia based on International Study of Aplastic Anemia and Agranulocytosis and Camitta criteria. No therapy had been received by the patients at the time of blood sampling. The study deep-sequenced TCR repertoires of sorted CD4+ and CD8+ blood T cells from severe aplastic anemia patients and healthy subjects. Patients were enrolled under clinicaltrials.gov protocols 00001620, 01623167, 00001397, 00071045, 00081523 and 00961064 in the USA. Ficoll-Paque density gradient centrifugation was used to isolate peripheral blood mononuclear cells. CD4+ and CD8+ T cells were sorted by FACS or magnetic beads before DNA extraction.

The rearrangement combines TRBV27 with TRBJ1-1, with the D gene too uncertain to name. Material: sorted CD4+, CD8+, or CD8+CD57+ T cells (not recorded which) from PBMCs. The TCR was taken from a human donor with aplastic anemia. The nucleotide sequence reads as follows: TGTGGCACCGCCTCCGGGGTCCGGACTGAAGCTTTCTTT. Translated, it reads CGTASGVRTEAFF.